This T cell receptor beta chain originates from a study of shared clonotypes between healthy human individuals. Naive CD8 populations comprised CD45RO-negative cells positively selected for CCR7, excluding terminally differentiated effector memory CD45RA+ cells. Deep level was the assay's run setting. This table comes from immunoSEQ multiplex PCR, and its TCRdb copy is limited to in-frame clones, with some not included. Of millions of clones listed, approximately 94% were seen once; the top ten hold approximately 1.2%. Source material: naive CD8+ T cells sorted from blood. This receptor was taken from a man younger than 35 in good health.

This chain's CDR3 is CASSQQDSLYEQYF. The CDR3 bases are TGTGCCAGCAGTCAACAGGACAGCCTCTACGAGCAGTACTTC. This chain joins TRBV6-6 and TRBJ2-7; the D gene is possibly TRBD1 (6 bases). Germline lookup yields CDR1 MNHNY and CDR2 SVGAGI (reference sequence). The CDR3 loop spans 14 amino acids. V lost 5 bases, J lost 3 bases, and 14 bases lay in between.